A single TCR beta chain is shown here with its context. This entry comes from a study of T cell repertoires in ileal Crohn's disease. Germline V gives CDR1 MNHEY, CDR2 SMNVEV (reference sequence). This CDR3 has 15 amino acids. V lost 7 bases, J lost 3 bases, and 15 bases lay in between. Each sample's TCRB immunosequencing used roughly 500 nanograms of biopsy DNA. Data came from immunoSEQ multiplex PCR; TCRdb stores just in-frame clones and leaves some out. Of 5,500 to 7,500 clones in the sample, 80% to 90% were seen once. The source material was ileal tissue. The chain combines TRBV27 with TRBJ2-2, with D possibly matching TRBD2 (6 bases). The sequence was collected from an adult with Crohn's disease. As DNA, the CDR3 is TGTGCCAGCACCCTTGGAGGGGTCGACACCGGGGAGCTGTTTTTT. It yields the protein CASTLGGVDTGELFF.